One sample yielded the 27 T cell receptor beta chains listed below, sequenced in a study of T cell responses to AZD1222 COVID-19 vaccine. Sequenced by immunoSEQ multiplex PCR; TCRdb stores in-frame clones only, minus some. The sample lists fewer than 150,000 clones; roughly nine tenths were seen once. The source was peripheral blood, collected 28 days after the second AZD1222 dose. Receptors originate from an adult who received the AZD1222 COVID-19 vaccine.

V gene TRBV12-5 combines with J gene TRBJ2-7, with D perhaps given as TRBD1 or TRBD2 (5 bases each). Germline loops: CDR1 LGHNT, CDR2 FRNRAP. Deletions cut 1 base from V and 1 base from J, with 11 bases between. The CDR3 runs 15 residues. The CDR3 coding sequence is TGTGCTAGTGGTTTGGGGGACCGGGATTCCTACGAGCAGTACTTC. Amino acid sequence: CASGLGDRDSYEQYF.

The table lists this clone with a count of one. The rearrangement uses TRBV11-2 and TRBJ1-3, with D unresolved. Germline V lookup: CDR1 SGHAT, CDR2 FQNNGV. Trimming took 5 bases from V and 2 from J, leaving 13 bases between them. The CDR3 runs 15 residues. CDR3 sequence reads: CASSKTGLPGNTIYF. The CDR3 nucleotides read TGTGCCAGCAGCAAAACTGGGCTCCCTGGAAACACCATATATTTT.

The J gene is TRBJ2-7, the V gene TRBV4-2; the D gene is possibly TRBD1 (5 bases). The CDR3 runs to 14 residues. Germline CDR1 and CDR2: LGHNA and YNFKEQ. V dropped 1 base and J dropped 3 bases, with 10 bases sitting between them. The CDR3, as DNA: TGTGCCAGCAGCCAAGGATCTCAGGGCTACGAGCAGTACTTC. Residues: CASSQGSQGYEQYF.

In DNA form, the CDR3 reads TGCAGTGCTAGTTCCAGACAAGAGACCCAGTACTTC. This codes for CSASSRQETQYF. The chain has TRBV20-1 and TRBJ2-5; no definite D call. Germline values: CDR1 DFQATT, CDR2 SNEGSKA (reference sequence). CDR3 length equals 12 residues. V shed 3 bases and J shed 2 bases, with 7 bases lying between them.

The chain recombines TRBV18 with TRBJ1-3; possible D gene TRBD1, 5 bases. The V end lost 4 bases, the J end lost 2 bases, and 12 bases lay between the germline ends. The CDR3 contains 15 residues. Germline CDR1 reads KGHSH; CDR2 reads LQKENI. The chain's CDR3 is CASSLTEGTGNTIYF. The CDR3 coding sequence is TGTGCCAGCTCACTCACAGAGGGGACTGGAAACACCATATATTTT.

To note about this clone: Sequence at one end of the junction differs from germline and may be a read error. The CDR3 here is CASSLQRGSYEQYF. The CDR3 DNA is TGTGCTAGCAGCTTACAGCGGGGAAGCTACGAGCAGTACTTC. The V and J genes are TRBV7-7 and TRBJ2-7; 7 bases match TRBD2. Per germline, CDR1 SSHAT and CDR2 FNYEAQ (reference sequence). The CDR3 has 14 residues.

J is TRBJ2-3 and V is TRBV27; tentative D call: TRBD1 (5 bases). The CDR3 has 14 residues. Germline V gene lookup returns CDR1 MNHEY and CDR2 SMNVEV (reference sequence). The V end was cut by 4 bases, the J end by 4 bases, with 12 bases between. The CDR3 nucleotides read TGTGCCAGCAGTTCCGCAGACAGACCAGATACGCAGTATTTT. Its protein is CASSSADRPDTQYF.

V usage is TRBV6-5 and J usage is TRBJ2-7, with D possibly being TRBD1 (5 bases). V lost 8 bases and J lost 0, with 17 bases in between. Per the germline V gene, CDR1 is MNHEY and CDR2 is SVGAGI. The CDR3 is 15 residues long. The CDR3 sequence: CASREIPGRSYEQYF. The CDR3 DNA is TGTGCCAGCCGCGAAATTCCAGGGCGCTCCTACGAGCAGTACTTC.

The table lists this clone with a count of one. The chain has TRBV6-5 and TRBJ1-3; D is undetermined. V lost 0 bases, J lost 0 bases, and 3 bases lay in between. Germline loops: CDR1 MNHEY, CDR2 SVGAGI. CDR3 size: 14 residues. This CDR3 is CASSYSISGNTIYF. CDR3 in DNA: TGTGCCAGCAGTTACTCGATCTCTGGAAACACCATATATTTT.

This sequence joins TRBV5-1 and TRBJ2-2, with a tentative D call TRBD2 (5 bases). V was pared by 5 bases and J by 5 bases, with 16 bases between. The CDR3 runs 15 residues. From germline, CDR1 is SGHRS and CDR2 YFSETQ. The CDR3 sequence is CASRTGIGPTGELFF. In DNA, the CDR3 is TGCGCCAGCAGAACCGGGATCGGACCTACCGGGGAGCTGTTTTTT.

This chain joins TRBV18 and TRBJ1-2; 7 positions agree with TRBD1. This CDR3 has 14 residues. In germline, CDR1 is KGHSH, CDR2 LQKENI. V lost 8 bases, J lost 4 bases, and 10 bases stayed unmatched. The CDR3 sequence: CASARDREGYGYTF. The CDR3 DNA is TGTGCCAGCGCACGCGACAGGGAAGGCTATGGCTACACCTTC.

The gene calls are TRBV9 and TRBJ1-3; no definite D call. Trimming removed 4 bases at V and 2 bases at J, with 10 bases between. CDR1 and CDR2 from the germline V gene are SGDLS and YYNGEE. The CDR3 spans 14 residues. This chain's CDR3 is CASSRAGAGNTIYF. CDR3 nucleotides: TGTGCCAGCAGCCGAGCCGGGGCTGGAAACACCATATATTTT.

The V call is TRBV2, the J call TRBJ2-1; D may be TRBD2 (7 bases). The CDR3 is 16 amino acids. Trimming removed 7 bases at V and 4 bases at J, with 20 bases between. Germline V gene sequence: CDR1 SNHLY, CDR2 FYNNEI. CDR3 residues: CASIAGEGQEYNEQFF. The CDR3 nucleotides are TGTGCCAGCATAGCGGGTGAGGGACAAGAATACAATGAGCAGTTCTTC.

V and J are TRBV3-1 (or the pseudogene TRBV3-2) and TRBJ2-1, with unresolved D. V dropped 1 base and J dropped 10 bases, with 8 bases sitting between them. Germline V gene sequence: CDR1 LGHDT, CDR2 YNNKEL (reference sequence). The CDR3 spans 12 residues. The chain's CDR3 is CASSQVFREQFF. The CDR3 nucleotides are TGTGCCAGCAGCCAAGTTTTCCGAGAGCAGTTCTTC.

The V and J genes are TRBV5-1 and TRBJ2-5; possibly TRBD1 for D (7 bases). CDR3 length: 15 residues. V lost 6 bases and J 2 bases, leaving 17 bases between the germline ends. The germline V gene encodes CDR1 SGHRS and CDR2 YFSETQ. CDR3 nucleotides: TGCGCCAGCAAGCCCCAGGGGGGTGGACAAGAGACCCAGTACTTC. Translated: CASKPQGGGQETQYF.

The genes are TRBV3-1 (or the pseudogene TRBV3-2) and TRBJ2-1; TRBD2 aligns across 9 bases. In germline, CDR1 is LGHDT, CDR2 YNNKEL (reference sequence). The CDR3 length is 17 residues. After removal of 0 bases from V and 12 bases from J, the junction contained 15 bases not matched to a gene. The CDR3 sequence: CASSQEGETSGSRGQFF. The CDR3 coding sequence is TGTGCCAGCAGCCAAGAAGGGGAGACTAGCGGATCCAGGGGGCAGTTCTTC.

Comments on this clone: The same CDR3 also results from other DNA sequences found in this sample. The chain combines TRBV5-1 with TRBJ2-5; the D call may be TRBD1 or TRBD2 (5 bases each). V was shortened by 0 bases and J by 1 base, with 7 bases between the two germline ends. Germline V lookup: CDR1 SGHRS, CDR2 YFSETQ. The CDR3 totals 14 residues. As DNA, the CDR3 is TGCGCCAGCAGCTTGGTGGGACCCCAAGAGACCCAGTACTTC. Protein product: CASSLVGPQETQYF.

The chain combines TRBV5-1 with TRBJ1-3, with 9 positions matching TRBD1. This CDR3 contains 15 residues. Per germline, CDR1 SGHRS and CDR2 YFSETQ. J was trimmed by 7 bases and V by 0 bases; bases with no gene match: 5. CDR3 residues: CASSLGDRVGNTIYF. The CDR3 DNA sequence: TGCGCCAGCAGCTTGGGGGACAGGGTTGGCAACACCATATATTTT.

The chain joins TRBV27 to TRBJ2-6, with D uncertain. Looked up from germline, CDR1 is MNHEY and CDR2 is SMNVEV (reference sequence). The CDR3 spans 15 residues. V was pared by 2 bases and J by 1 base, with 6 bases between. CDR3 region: CASSLLGSGANVLTF. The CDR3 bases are TGTGCCAGCAGTTTACTGGGGTCTGGGGCCAACGTCCTGACTTTC.

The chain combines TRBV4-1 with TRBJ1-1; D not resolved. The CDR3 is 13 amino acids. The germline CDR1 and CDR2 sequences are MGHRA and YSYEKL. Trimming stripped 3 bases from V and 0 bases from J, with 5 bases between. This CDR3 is CASSHTVNTEAFF. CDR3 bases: TGCGCCAGCAGCCACACGGTGAACACTGAAGCTTTCTTT.

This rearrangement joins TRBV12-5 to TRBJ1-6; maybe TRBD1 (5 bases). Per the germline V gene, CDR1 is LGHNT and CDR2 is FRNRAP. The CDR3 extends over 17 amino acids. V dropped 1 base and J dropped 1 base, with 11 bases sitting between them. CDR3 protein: CASGLASGWSYNSPLHF. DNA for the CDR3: TGTGCTAGTGGTTTGGCATCAGGGTGGTCCTATAATTCACCCCTCCACTTT.

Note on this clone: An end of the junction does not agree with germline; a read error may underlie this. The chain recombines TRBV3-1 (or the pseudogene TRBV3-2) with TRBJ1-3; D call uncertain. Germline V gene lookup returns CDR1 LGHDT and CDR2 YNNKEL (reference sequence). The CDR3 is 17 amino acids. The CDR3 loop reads CVSSSLVETLSGNTIYF. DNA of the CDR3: TGTGTCAGCAGCTCTTTAGTTGAGACACTCTCTGGAAACACCATATATTTT.

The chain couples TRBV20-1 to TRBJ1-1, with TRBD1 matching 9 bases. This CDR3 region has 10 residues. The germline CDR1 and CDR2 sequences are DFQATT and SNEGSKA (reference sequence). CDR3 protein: CKGGQGEAFF. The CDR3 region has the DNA TGCAAGGGGGGACAGGGTGAAGCTTTCTTT.

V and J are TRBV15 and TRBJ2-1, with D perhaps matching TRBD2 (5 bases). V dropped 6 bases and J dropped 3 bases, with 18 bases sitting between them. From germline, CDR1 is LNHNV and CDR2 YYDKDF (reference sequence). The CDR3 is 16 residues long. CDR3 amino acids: CATRNPKGEGYNEQFF. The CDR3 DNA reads TGTGCCACCAGAAACCCGAAGGGAGAGGGCTACAATGAGCAGTTCTTC.

CDR3 residues: CASSLSRNQPQHF. DNA of the CDR3: TGTGCCAGCAGCTTATCGCGCAATCAGCCCCAGCATTTT. The rearrangement uses TRBV11-2 and TRBJ1-5; D is unclear. Germline loops: CDR1 SGHAT, CDR2 FQNNGV. The CDR3 sequence is 13 residues long. With 2 bases removed from V and 2 bases from J, the gap between germline ends came to 4 bases.

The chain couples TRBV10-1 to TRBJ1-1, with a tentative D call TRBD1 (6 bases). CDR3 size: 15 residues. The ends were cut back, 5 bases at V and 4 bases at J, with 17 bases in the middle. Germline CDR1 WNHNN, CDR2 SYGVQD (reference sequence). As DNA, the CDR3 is TGCGCCAGCAGTCCTTCGGACAGATTAGCCACTGAAGCTTTCTTT. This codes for CASSPSDRLATEAFF.

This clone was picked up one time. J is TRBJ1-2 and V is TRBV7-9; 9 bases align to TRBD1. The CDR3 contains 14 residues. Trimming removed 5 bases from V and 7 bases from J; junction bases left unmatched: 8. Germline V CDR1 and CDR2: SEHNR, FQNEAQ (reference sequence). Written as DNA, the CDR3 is TGTGCCAGCAGCCTGGGACAGGGTTTATTTGGCTACACCTTC. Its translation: CASSLGQGLFGYTF.